The rows below give T cell receptor beta chains drawn from one sample of a study of beta chain features in type 1 diabetes. Measured with immunoSEQ multiplex PCR; TCRdb has only the in-frame clones, and not every one. Of 200,000 to 250,000 clones in the sample, about 15% are singletons; the top ten hold about 0.02%. Material: naive CD4+ T cells from blood. Every receptor here comes from a young man with type 1 diabetes. CDR3s include the opening cysteine and the closing phenylalanine or tryptophan. A D gene is named only where the DNA matches it firmly. Clone size is given for some rows only: seen once, a few or many times, or a class if the clone is expanded.

NA TRBJ1-2 TRBD1 TRBV19 CASTHTDRADGYTF TGTGCCAGTACCCACACGGACAGGGCAGATGGCTACACCTTC
few TRBJ1-2 TRBD1 TRBV4-1 CASSLYYRGNYGYTF TGCGCCAGCAGCCTCTACTACAGGGGAAACTATGGCTACACCTTC
NA TRBJ2-7 NA TRBV5-4 CASRDEQYF TGTGCCAGCCGAGACGAGCAGTACTTC
few TRBJ1-1 NA TRBV19 CASSIVAGTEAFF TGTGCCAGTAGTATAGTGGCGGGGACTGAAGCTTTCTTT
NA TRBJ2-5 TRBD1 TRBV5-1 CASSSGGFQETQYF TGCGCCAGCAGCTCAGGGGGTTTTCAAGAGACCCAGTACTTC
NA TRBJ2-5 NA TRBV21-1 CASSKASSGAETQYF TGTGCCAGCAGCAAAGCGAGTAGCGGGGCAGAGACCCAGTACTTC
once TRBJ1-2 NA TRBV6-1 CASSAANYGYTF TGTGCCAGCAGTGCAGCTAACTATGGCTACACCTTC
NA TRBJ2-6 TRBD1 TRBV7-9 CASSPGQGRSSGANVLTF TGTGCCAGCAGCCCGGGACAGGGGCGCTCATCTGGGGCCAACGTCCTGACTTTC
few TRBJ2-7 TRBD2 TRBV4-1 CASSQPGLADYEQYF TGCGCCAGCAGCCAACCGGGACTAGCGGACTACGAGCAGTACTTC
few TRBJ2-1 TRBD2 TRBV6-5 CASRRLAGAHEQFF TGTGCCAGCAGAAGACTAGCGGGGGCCCATGAGCAGTTCTTC
NA TRBJ2-5 NA TRBV25-1 CASSRAEVETQYF TGTGCCAGCAGTCGAGCGGAGGTGGAGACCCAGTACTTC
few TRBJ2-1 NA TRBV25-1 CASSVAGFYNEQFF TGTGCCAGCAGTGTTGCGGGATTTTACAATGAGCAGTTCTTC
NA TRBJ2-5 NA TRBV5-6 CASSLQETQYF TGTGCCAGCAGCCTGCAAGAGACCCAGTACTTC
NA TRBJ2-7 TRBD2 TRBV29-1 CSVGAGAPYEQYF TGCAGCGTTGGGGCGGGAGCCCCCTACGAGCAGTACTTC
few TRBJ2-7 TRBD1 TRBV18 CASSVGQGYDEQYF TGTGCCAGCTCCGTCGGACAGGGGTACGACGAGCAGTACTTC
few TRBJ2-5 NA TRBV2 CASRSVPRETQYF TGTGCCAGCAGGTCGGTTCCGAGGGAGACCCAGTACTTC
few TRBJ1-2 TRBD1 TRBV29-1 CSDYTGQGRDGYTF TGCAGCGACTATACGGGACAGGGGCGGGACGGCTACACCTTC
few TRBJ1-1 NA TRBV19 CASSLRTRGMNTEAFF TGTGCCAGTAGTCTCAGGACAAGGGGAATGAACACTGAAGCTTTCTTT
few TRBJ2-7 NA TRBV11-2 CASSISYEQYF TGTGCCAGCAGCATATCCTACGAGCAGTACTTC
few TRBJ1-2 TRBD1 TRBV5-4 CASSLPGQGFYGYTF TGTGCCAGCAGCTTGCCGGGACAGGGCTTCTATGGCTACACCTTC
NA TRBJ2-7 NA TRBV7-9 CASSPEVEGRYEQYF TGTGCCAGCAGCCCTGAAGTGGAGGGACGGTACGAGCAGTACTTC
few TRBJ2-1 TRBD1 TRBV5-1 CASSLDTGAYNEQFF TGCGCCAGCAGCTTGGATACAGGGGCCTACAATGAGCAGTTCTTC
NA TRBJ2-5 NA TRBV27 CATRTPPGVQETQYF TGTGCCACCCGGACCCCCCCGGGGGTTCAAGAGACCCAGTACTTC
few TRBJ2-3 NA TRBV15 CATSRHTEVTDTQYF TGTGCCACCAGCAGACACACGGAGGTGACAGATACGCAGTATTTT
few TRBJ2-5 TRBD2 TRBV9 CASSVGPGTSGRAGETQYF TGTGCCAGCAGCGTAGGGCCCGGGACTAGCGGGAGGGCCGGCGAGACCCAGTACTTC
NA TRBJ2-7 TRBD1 TRBV27 CASSLSGTGLYEQYF TGTGCCAGCAGTTTATCAGGGACAGGGCTCTACGAGCAGTACTTC
few TRBJ1-1 TRBD1 TRBV29-1 CSVGTGYMNTEAFF TGCAGCGTGGGGACAGGGTACATGAACACTGAAGCTTTCTTT
few TRBJ2-3 TRBD2 TRBV14 CASSPRTSGRALADTQYF TGTGCCAGCAGCCCCCGGACTAGCGGGAGGGCCTTGGCAGATACGCAGTATTTT
few TRBJ1-1 NA TRBV5-6 CASSFEGMITEAFF TGTGCCAGCAGCTTCGAGGGTATGATCACTGAAGCTTTCTTT
NA TRBJ2-1 TRBD1 TRBV7-9 CASSPTGGSEQFF TGTGCCAGCAGCCCTACAGGGGGCTCTGAGCAGTTCTTC
few TRBJ2-7 NA TRBV29-1 CSVGPGQPSEQYF TGCAGCGTTGGTCCCGGACAGCCATCCGAGCAGTACTTC
NA TRBJ2-7 TRBD2 TRBV5-4 CASSSGLAGVGEQYF TGTGCCAGCAGCTCCGGACTAGCGGGAGTCGGTGAGCAGTACTTC
few TRBJ2-2 NA TRBV2 CASRGGTNTGELFF TGTGCCAGCAGGGGAGGTACCAACACCGGGGAGCTGTTTTTT
NA TRBJ2-1 NA TRBV29-1 CSVAGNSYNEQFF TGCAGCGTTGCGGGAAACTCCTACAATGAGCAGTTCTTC
NA TRBJ1-1 TRBD1 TRBV5-1 CASSPRDSGGTEAFF TGCGCCAGCAGCCCTAGGGACAGCGGGGGCACTGAAGCTTTCTTT
NA TRBJ2-3 TRBD1 TRBV18 CASSPRDRVTDTQYF TGTGCCAGCTCACCAAGGGACAGGGTGACAGATACGCAGTATTTT
NA TRBJ2-7 TRBD2 TRBV4-1 CASSQQLAGSYEQYF TGCGCCAGCAGCCAACAGCTAGCGGGGTCCTACGAGCAGTACTTC